The present T cell receptor beta chain was sequenced within a study of cytomegalovirus exposure and HLA in healthy donors. Findings and limits, study-wide: Rare TCR sequences predominated, though certain public TCRs were found in many donors.

The repertoire was sequenced with immunoSEQ multiplex PCR; TCRdb's copy has only in-frame clones and lacks some. The profile covers more than 300,000 clones, with roughly 89% appearing a single time and about 0.8% taken by the ten largest. Note on this clone: Its target is not known.

Sequences were obtained from PBMCs. This clonotype was obtained from a woman aged 18 to 35 in good health and CMV-seronegative.

DNA for the CDR3: TGTGCCAGCAGTTCGGGGGACGGACAAGAGACCCAGTACTTC. Its translation: CASSSGDGQETQYF. The chain uses TRBV28 and TRBJ2-5; a possible D gene is TRBD2 (6 bases). The CDR3 is 14 residues long. Trimming cost V 4 bases and J 2 bases, with 11 bases left between them. Germline lookup yields CDR1 MDHEN and CDR2 SYDVKM.